These 9 T cell receptor beta chains were sequenced from one sample in a study of blood T cell repertoires in COVID-19. Some clones are missing from TCRdb's copy, which holds only in-frame ones; the method was immunoSEQ multiplex PCR. The table has a few hundred thousand clones, around 86% seen once; the top ten hold more than 9%. Sequences were obtained from peripheral blood. The receptors shown here come from an elderly man with acute or convalescent COVID-19.

The chain combines TRBV28 with TRBJ2-5; TRBD1 is a possible D gene (6 bases). This CDR3 is 17 amino acids long. Germline V CDR1 and CDR2: MDHEN, SYDVKM. V shed 5 bases and J shed 0 bases, with 19 bases lying between them. The CDR3 protein is CASSLGGGDVYQETQYF. The CDR3 nucleotides read TGTGCCAGCAGTCTCGGTGGGGGCGACGTTTACCAAGAGACCCAGTACTTC.

The chain's CDR3 is CSASPGPSGPGGEKLFF. The CDR3 bases are TGCAGTGCTAGTCCGGGACCCAGTGGGCCCGGGGGGGAAAAACTGTTTTTT. V and J are TRBV20-1 and TRBJ1-4; perhaps TRBD1 as D (5 bases). V gave up 3 bases and J gave up 8 bases, with 25 bases separating them. The CDR3 loop spans 17 amino acids. Looked up from germline, CDR1 is DFQATT and CDR2 is SNEGSKA (reference sequence).

The chain combines TRBV4-2 with TRBJ1-4; TRBD1 agrees at 10 bases. Unmatched junction bases numbered 12, after V lost 3 bases and J lost 8 bases. In germline, CDR1 is LGHNA, CDR2 YNFKEQ. The CDR3 runs 17 residues. As DNA, the CDR3 is TGTGCCAGCAGCCACCAAATGACAGGGGGCGGTGGGGAAAAACTGTTTTTT. As protein: CASSHQMTGGGGEKLFF.

J is TRBJ2-3 and V is TRBV24-1, with a weak D call TRBD1 (6 bases). Per the germline V gene, CDR1 is KGHDR and CDR2 is SFDVKD. Trimming cost V 2 bases and J 1 base, with 6 bases left between them. This CDR3 contains 14 residues. The CDR3, as DNA: TGTGCCACCAGTGATTCAGGGGGCACAGATACGCAGTATTTT. Protein: CATSDSGGTDTQYF.

This clone has only one observation. This chain joins TRBV5-1 and TRBJ2-1; 7 bases match TRBD1. The CDR3 runs to 15 residues. With V trimmed by 5 bases and J by 8 bases, 13 bases remained unmatched. CDR1 and CDR2 (germline): SGHRS, YFSETQ. The CDR3 coding sequence is TGCGCCAGCAGGGAACAGGGGTTTCGGGGCGATGAGCAGTTCTTC. It yields the protein CASREQGFRGDEQFF.

The V call is TRBV18, the J call TRBJ2-2; perhaps TRBD1 as D (6 bases). Between the trimmed V and J ends, which lost 6 bases and 8 bases, there was a span of 19 bases. The germline V gene has CDR1 KGHSH and CDR2 LQKENI. The length of the CDR3 is 15 residues. CDR3 sequence reads: CASSLRDTGIGELFF. The CDR3 DNA follows: TGTGCCAGCTCCCTGAGGGACACCGGAATAGGGGAGCTGTTTTTT.

This chain connects TRBV7-2 to TRBJ1-3; D is ambiguous. The V gene's germline CDR1 is SGHTA and CDR2 FQGNSA. V gave up 5 bases and J gave up 0 bases, with 14 bases separating them. This CDR3 spans 16 amino acids. The CDR3 reads CASSPHLGSSGNTIYF. In DNA, the CDR3 is TGTGCCAGCAGCCCCCATCTCGGGAGCTCTGGAAACACCATATATTTT.

The rearrangement uses TRBV29-1 and TRBJ2-5; 7 bases align to TRBD2. Per germline, CDR1 SQVTM and CDR2 ANQGSEA. The CDR3 has 13 amino acids. Trimming at V came to 4 bases and at J to 7 bases, leaving 9 bases not matched to a gene. In DNA form, the CDR3 reads TGCAGCGTTGGCGGGGACTATGATGGGACCCAGTACTTC. Protein: CSVGGDYDGTQYF.

This clone was counted once. The chain combines TRBV18 with TRBJ2-3; D not resolved. Trimming cost V 4 bases and J 6 bases, with 11 bases left between them. Germline assignment: CDR1 KGHSH and CDR2 LQKENI. There are 13 residues in the CDR3. The CDR3 protein is CASSRDVSDTQYF. The CDR3 nucleotides read TGTGCCAGCTCACGCGATGTAAGCGATACGCAGTATTTT.